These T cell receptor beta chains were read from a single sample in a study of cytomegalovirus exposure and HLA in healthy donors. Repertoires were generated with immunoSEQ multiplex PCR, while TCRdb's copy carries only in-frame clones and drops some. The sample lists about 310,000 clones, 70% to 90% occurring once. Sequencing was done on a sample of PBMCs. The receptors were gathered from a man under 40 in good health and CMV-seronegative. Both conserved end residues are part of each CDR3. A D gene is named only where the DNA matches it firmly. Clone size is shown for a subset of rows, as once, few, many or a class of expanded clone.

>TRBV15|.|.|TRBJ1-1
CATSRGRVVNTEAFF
TGTGCCACCAGCCGAGGACGGGTCGTGAACACTGAAGCTTTCTTT
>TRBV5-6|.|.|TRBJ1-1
CASSRQEQAFF
TGTGCCAGCAGCCGACAGGAGCAAGCTTTCTTT
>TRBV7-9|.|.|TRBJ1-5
CASSSNPLWTDNSNQPQHF
TGTGCCAGCAGCTCAAACCCCTTATGGACAGATAATAGCAATCAGCCCCAGCATTTT
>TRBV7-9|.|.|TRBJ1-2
CASSLLGGAASDGNYGYTF
TGTGCCAGCAGCTTATTGGGAGGGGCAGCCTCCGACGGGAACTATGGCTACACCTTC
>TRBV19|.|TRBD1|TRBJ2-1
CASSTGQGPTVHNEQFF
TGTGCCAGTAGTACGGGACAGGGGCCTACGGTCCACAATGAGCAGTTCTTC
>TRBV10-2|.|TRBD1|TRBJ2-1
CASTKTGVSYNEQFF
TGCGCCAGCACAAAAACAGGGGTCTCCTACAATGAGCAGTTCTTC
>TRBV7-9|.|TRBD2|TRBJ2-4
CASSLVTSGGPKNIQYF
TGTGCCAGCAGCTTAGTGACTAGCGGGGGCCCCAAAAACATTCAGTACTTC
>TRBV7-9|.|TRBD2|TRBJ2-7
CASSFPGEAGANYEQYF
TGTGCCAGCAGCTTCCCCGGTGAAGCGGGGGCTAACTACGAGCAGTACTTC
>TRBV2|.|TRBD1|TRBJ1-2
CASRPDRSLYGYTF
TGTGCCAGCAGGCCGGACAGGAGTCTCTATGGCTACACCTTC
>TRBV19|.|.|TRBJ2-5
CASRRTSGEETQYF
TGTGCCAGTAGACGGACATCCGGTGAAGAGACCCAGTACTTC
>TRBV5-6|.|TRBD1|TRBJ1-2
CASSLLFLGTVLLYGYTF
TGTGCCAGCAGCTTGCTATTCTTGGGGACAGTCCTTCTCTATGGCTACACCTTC
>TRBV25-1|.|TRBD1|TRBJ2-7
CASRGQGAFYEQYF
TGTGCCAGCAGGGGACAGGGGGCTTTTTACGAGCAGTACTTC
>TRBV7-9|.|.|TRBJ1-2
CASSTPWAGYYGYTF
TGTGCCAGCAGCACACCTTGGGCGGGCTACTATGGCTACACCTTC
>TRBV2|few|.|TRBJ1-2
CASSLRETAYGYTF
TGTGCCAGCAGTCTCAGGGAAACGGCTTACGGCTACACCTTC
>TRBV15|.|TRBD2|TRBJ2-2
CATSRGAAGGRSGELFF
TGTGCCACCAGCAGAGGGGCAGCGGGGGGGCGATCCGGGGAGCTGTTTTTT
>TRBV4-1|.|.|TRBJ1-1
CASSQRDLNTEAFF
TGCGCCAGCAGCCAAAGGGACTTGAACACTGAAGCTTTCTTT
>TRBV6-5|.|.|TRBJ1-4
CASSYDGPGANEKLFF
TGTGCCAGCAGTTACGATGGGCCCGGTGCTAATGAAAAACTGTTTTTT
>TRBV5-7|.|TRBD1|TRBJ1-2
CASSFYHHRGRNYGYTF
TGTGCCAGCAGCTTTTATCATCACAGGGGTAGAAACTATGGCTACACCTTC
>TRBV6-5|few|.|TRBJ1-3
CASSYRTTGNTIYF
TGTGCCAGCAGTTATCGGACAACTGGAAACACCATATATTTT
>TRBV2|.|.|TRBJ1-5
CASTQYSNQPQHF
TGTGCCAGCACCCAGTATAGCAATCAGCCCCAGCATTTT
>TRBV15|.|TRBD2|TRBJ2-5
CATSRGGGLGNQETQYF
TGTGCCACCAGCAGAGGGGGGGGTCTTGGGAACCAAGAGACCCAGTACTTC
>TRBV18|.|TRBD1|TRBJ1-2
CASSPPRGRGDYGYTF
TGTGCCAGCTCACCACCGAGGGGGCGCGGGGACTATGGCTACACCTTC
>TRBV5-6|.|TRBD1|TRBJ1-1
CASMNRGMNTEAFF
TGTGCCAGCATGAACAGGGGAATGAACACTGAAGCTTTCTTT
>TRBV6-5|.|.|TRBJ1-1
CASSSEGWAEAFF
TGTGCCAGCAGTTCAGAGGGATGGGCTGAAGCTTTCTTT
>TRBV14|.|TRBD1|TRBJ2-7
CASSVTGVIFHEQYF
TGTGCCAGCAGCGTCACAGGGGTAATCTTCCACGAGCAGTACTTC
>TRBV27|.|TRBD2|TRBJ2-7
CASSRGPSGGKSEQYF
TGTGCCAGCAGCCGAGGCCCTAGCGGGGGTAAAAGCGAGCAGTACTTC
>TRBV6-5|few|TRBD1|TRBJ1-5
CASSYRGRDQPQHF
TGTGCCAGCTCCTACAGGGGTCGCGATCAGCCCCAGCATTTT
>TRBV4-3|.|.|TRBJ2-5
CASSHALSTGKKETQYF
TGCGCCAGCAGCCATGCCCTTTCAACAGGGAAGAAAGAGACCCAGTACTTC
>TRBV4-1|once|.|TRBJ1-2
CASSQEPSGMYGYTF
TGCGCCAGCAGCCAAGAGCCTTCAGGGATGTATGGCTACACCTTC
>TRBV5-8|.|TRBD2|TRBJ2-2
CASSSGIAGSTGELFF
TGTGCCAGCAGCTCGGGTATAGCGGGGAGCACCGGGGAGCTGTTTTTT
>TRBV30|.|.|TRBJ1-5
CAWSVQGRNQPQHF
TGTGCCTGGAGTGTACAGGGACGCAATCAGCCCCAGCATTTT
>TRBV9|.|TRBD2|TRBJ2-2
CASSVRAGASNTGELFF
TGTGCCAGCAGCGTACGAGCGGGGGCTTCGAACACCGGGGAGCTGTTTTTT
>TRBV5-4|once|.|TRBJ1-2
CASSLFDNNYGYTF
TGTGCCAGCAGCTTGTTCGACAATAACTATGGCTACACCTTC
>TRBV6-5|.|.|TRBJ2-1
CASSQGRGYNEQFF
TGTGCCAGCAGCCAAGGACGGGGGTACAATGAGCAGTTCTTC
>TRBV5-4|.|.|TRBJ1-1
CASSVQENTEAFF
TGTGCCAGCAGCGTACAGGAGAACACTGAAGCTTTCTTT
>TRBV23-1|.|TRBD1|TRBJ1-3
CASSQGQGSSGNTIYF
TGCGCCAGCAGTCAAGGACAGGGTAGCTCTGGAAACACCATATATTTT
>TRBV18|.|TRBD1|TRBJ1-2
CASSPQTGAGYGYTF
TGTGCCAGCTCACCCCAGACAGGGGCAGGGTATGGCTACACCTTC